The clone carrying this TCR beta chain was found a few times. CDR1 and CDR2 from the germline V gene are SGDLS and YYNGEE. With 0 bases clipped from V and 4 bases from J, the junction kept 3 bases outside the gene matches. The CDR3 contains 15 residues. This specimen belongs to a study of identical twins. TCRdb analysed the 5' RACE reads with MiXCR anew, one entry per CDR3 protein. The top ten clones hold about 0.27% of a sample with 1,800,000 or so distinct CDR3 sequences, less than 40% of them seen once. The sample taken for sequencing was cord blood. V is TRBV9 and J is TRBJ2-1, with 8 bases that match TRBD2. The TCR sequence derives from a newborn girl in good health. The CDR3 DNA is TGTGCCAGCAGCGTAGCCGGGAGGGTTTACAATGAGCAGTTCTTC. It translates to CASSVAGRVYNEQFF.